Below, one T cell receptor beta chain is given with its context. Its antigen target is currently unknown. Base quality data are lacking; no much larger clone is found one base away. This sample was included in a study of blood T cells in healthy people across ages (dated by TCRdb to between 2014 and 2017). For the study in its entirety: Template switching captured roughly one uniquely barcoded TCR beta cDNA molecule per two T cells in model experiments. The study measured age-related changes in TCR beta repertoire diversity using deep sequencing normalized with unique cDNA molecular identifiers. The donors were divided into four age groups: young (average around 17 years), middle-aged (about 41), aged (roughly 60) and long-lived (about 84). To avoid experimental bias, donors of different ages were randomly spread across the sequencing lanes. Using the same blood draw, the study looked at two additional independent replicas of 1 million unique cDNA reads for two donors, one aged 18 to 30 and the other aged 80 or older. Paper-wide results and their limitations: There was a strong correlation between observed TCR beta diversity and the percentage of naive T cells measured by flow cytometry. Bulk unsorted PBMC profiling prevented conclusive comparison of naive and antigen-experienced compartments. Because the CMV infection status of the donors was unknown, age-related changes in expanded clonotypes may potentially have been confounded. Observed TCR beta diversity per million T cells fell roughly linearly with age, and a significant reduction was already apparent by age about 36. Compared with the aged group, more naive CD4+ T cells, fewer expanded clones and increased TCR diversity were shown by the long-lived group, suggesting age selection. Estimates of total diversity from one million sequenced T cells were regarded as lower bounds and underestimates.

Counted from cysteine to phenylalanine, this CDR3 has 13 amino acids. CDR3 DNA only is kept here, 39 bases in frame from base 1. CDR1 and CDR2, looked up from the germline V gene, are SGHAT and FQNNGV. V is clipped by 0 bases and J by 7 bases, and the sequence between their germline boundaries is 9 bases long. Systemically healthy Caucasian individuals from Russia, 39 in total and aged roughly 6 to 95 years, were included as donors. About 9.8 milliliters of peripheral blood were drawn from each donor into EDTA-treated Vacutainer tubes. Ficoll-Paque density-gradient centrifugation was used to isolate PBMCs, with at least 6 million per sample. Total RNA, at least 6 micrograms per sample, was extracted from PBMCs with Trizol reagent. For every donor, flow cytometry on a PBMC aliquot measured the percentage of naive CD45RAhigh/CD27high T cells. Library preparation employed 5' RACE. Sequenced on an Illumina HiSeq 2500. A second PCR of roughly 6 to 11 cycles was performed with a sample-barcoded 5' primer and a J-beta primer mix. A unique molecular identifier was introduced onto each TCR beta cDNA molecule by a template-switch 5' adaptor carrying 12 random nucleotides. Each sample yielded at least 2.5 million CDR3-containing paired-end reads. First-strand cDNA synthesis was performed from all RNA using the Mint cDNA synthesis kit, with priming by a TRBC-specific oligonucleotide. Following uracil-DNA glycosylase treatment, a first 18-cycle PCR with universal primers M1SS and BC2_uni_R was performed on all cDNA. Per the authors' processing: For normalization, 1 million high-quality reads were randomly selected from each sample, with every read carrying a distinct molecular identifier. Reads with shared molecular identifiers were discarded instead of being binned into consensus sequences. MiTCR, with a Q25 quality threshold and the strictest error-elimination algorithm, was used for CDR3 identification, clonotype clustering and error correction. Lower-bound total TCR beta diversity was estimated with a nonparametric unseen species model using Euler transformation. The raw public data were reprocessed by TCRdb itself: fastp quality trimming at Q25, MiXCR clonotype calling, in-frame beta chains only. Rows are combined by CDR3 protein, so each entry shows the most common genes and DNA. It is TCRdb's table, rather than the study itself, that gives the V and J calls and clone size. The sample includes approximately 800,000 distinct CDR3 sequences, with roughly 53% observed a single time. Clones ranked in the top ten supply 40% to 50% of the sample.

The source of this sequence is an elderly man in good health. Sequencing was carried out using blood. The sequence links TRBV11-2 to TRBJ2-5, with no confident D gene call. The nucleotide sequence reads as follows: TGTGCCAGCAGCTTAGATGCCCCAGGGACCCAGTACTTC. Its product reads: CASSLDAPGTQYF.